This TCR beta chain originates from a study of spatial heterogeneity in lung cancer. Time point: sample taken at primary tumor resection. Unsorted samples of tumor, nontumor lung or frozen PBMC had their whole RNA sequenced. J gave up 7 bases and V 3 bases, and 9 bases lay outside the gene matches. The germline CDR1 and CDR2 sequences are MGHRA and YSYEKL. The CDR3 has 16 amino acids. TCRdb re-derived calls from the 5' RACE reads in MiXCR, one entry per CDR3 protein. The table records tens of thousands of distinct CDR3 sequences, around 15% of them present only once. The table lists this clonotype with a few counts.

This receptor was identified in a male donor with early-stage non-small cell lung cancer. The chain has TRBV4-1 and TRBJ2-1, with TRBD1 identical over 10 bases. The sample in question was PBMCs, obtained at surgery. The CDR3 region has the DNA TGCGCCAGCAGCCAGGCGAGGACAGGGGGTTGGAATGAGCAGTTCTTC. Translated, it gives CASSQARTGGWNEQFF.